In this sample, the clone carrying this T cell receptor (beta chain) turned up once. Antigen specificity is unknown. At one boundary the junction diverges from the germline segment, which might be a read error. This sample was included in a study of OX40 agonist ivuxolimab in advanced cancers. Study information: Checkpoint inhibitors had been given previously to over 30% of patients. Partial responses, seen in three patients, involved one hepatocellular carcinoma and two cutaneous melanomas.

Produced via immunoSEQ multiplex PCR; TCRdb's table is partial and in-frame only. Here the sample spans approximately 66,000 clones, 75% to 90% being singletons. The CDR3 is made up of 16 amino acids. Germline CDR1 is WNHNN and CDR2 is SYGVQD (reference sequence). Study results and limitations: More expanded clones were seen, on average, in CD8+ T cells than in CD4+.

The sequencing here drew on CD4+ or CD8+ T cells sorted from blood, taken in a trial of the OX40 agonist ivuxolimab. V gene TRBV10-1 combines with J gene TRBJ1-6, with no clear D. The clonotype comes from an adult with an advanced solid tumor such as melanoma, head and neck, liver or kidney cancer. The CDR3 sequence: CASLFFDNPYNSPLHF. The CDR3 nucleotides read TGCGCCAGCCTATTTTTTGACAATCCCTACAATTCACCCCTCCACTTT.